Listed below are T cell receptor beta chains from one sample, sequenced in a study of tumor-infiltrating lymphocytes in primary liver carcinoma. TCRdb independently ran MiXCR on the multiplex PCR reads; one entry per CDR3 protein. The sample has about 180,000 distinct CDR3 sequences, about 60% seen once. Sequenced: peripheral blood. These receptor sequences come from a man aged 40-49 years with primary liver carcinoma and hepatitis B virus infection. Both conserved end residues are part of each CDR3. Fields, in order: J gene, D gene, V gene, clone size, CDR3 DNA, CDR3 protein. D genes are given only for firm matches. Size values are once, few and many counts, or a class for expanded clones, and some rows have none.

TRBJ2-5	-	TRBV10-3	few	TGTGCCATCAGTGATACGGTTCCGGGGGAGACCCAGTACTTC	CAISDTVPGETQYF
TRBJ1-4	-	TRBV29-1	-	TGCAGCGTTCAAATCAGGGATGTCGGTGAAAAACTGTTTTTT	CSVQIRDVGEKLFF
TRBJ2-1	TRBD2	TRBV28	few	TGTGCCAGCATCCAAACCGGGGGGACCTGGGACAATGAGCAGTTCTTC	CASIQTGGTWDNEQFF
TRBJ2-7	-	TRBV11-2	-	TGTGCCAACAGCGTCTCCTACGAGCAATACTTC	CANSVSYEQYF
TRBJ2-5	-	TRBV29-1	many	TGCAGCGGGCAGTATGTGGTCCAAGAGACCCAGTACTTC	CSGQYVVQETQYF
TRBJ2-7	TRBD2	TRBV11-2	-	TGTGCCAGCAGCGCCCCCGGGACTACTAATACCGAGCAGTACTTC	CASSAPGTTNTEQYF
TRBJ2-4	TRBD2	TRBV12-3/TRBV12-4	-	TGTGCCAGCAGTTTACAAGCGGAGAGCGGGGCCCTAGCCAAAAACATTCAGTACTTC	CASSLQAESGALAKNIQYF
TRBJ2-1	TRBD2	TRBV29-1	-	TGCAGCGTTGCTGCGGGAGCTTTCTCCTACAATGAGCAGTTCTTC	CSVAAGAFSYNEQFF
TRBJ2-1	TRBD1	TRBV11-2	many	TGTGCCAGCAGCCAATTCCCCAGGGGGCGCCGAGCCTCCTACAATGAGCAGTTCTTC	CASSQFPRGRRASYNEQFF
TRBJ2-7	-	TRBV28	-	TGTGCCAGCAGCTCTGTAATGACCCTCTACGAGCAGTACTTC	CASSSVMTLYEQYF
TRBJ2-7	-	TRBV7-8	few	TGTGCCAGCAGCTTACGTGCCCCCGAGCAGTACTTC	CASSLRAPEQYF
TRBJ2-1	TRBD2	TRBV11-2	-	TGTGTCAACGGAGCCGTAGCGGGGTCCGTAGATGAGCAGTTCTTC	CVNGAVAGSVDEQFF
TRBJ2-1	TRBD2	TRBV6-1	-	TGTGCCATCGGACTAGCGGGAGGCTACTACAATGAGCAGTTCTTC	CAIGLAGGYYNEQFF
TRBJ2-7	-	TRBV11-2	-	TGTGCCAGCAGCCGGGGGGGACAGAACGAGCAGTACTTC	CASSRGGQNEQYF
TRBJ2-3	-	TRBV28	-	TGTGCCAGCAGTCGGACTCTCGCCAGCACAGATACGCAGTATTTT	CASSRTLASTDTQYF
TRBJ2-7	TRBD2	TRBV28	-	TGTGCCAGCAGACTCGGGACTAGCGGGACCTACGAGCAGTACTTC	CASRLGTSGTYEQYF
TRBJ2-7	-	TRBV11-2	many	TGTGCCAGCAGCGAAGGACGGAGCTCCTACGAGCAGTACTTC	CASSEGRSSYEQYF
TRBJ2-3	TRBD1	TRBV11-1	-	TGTGTCAGCAGCTTATCCCCGACCGGGACAGGGGACATCACGGATACGCAGTATTTT	CVSSLSPTGTGDITDTQYF
TRBJ2-3	-	TRBV11-2	many	TGTGCCAGCAGCTTAGGGAGGACCGGGCCAAGCACAGATACGCAGTATTTT	CASSLGRTGPSTDTQYF
TRBJ2-7	TRBD2	TRBV6-2/TRBV6-3	-	TGTGCCAGCAGTTCGCCCGGGACTAGTGTCTCCGAGCAGTACTTC	CASSSPGTSVSEQYF
TRBJ2-3	-	TRBV2	-	TGTGCCAGCAGTGAACCTCTCGCGGGAAGCACAGATACGCAGTATTTT	CASSEPLAGSTDTQYF
TRBJ1-1	-	TRBV7-9	-	TGTGCAAGCAGCTCCCGCGCGCTAGAAGCTTTCTTT	CASSSRALEAFF
TRBJ2-3	-	TRBV11-1	few	TGTGCCAGCAACTTGGAAACTAGCACAGATACGCAGTATTTT	CASNLETSTDTQYF
TRBJ2-7	-	TRBV6-1	few	TGTGCCAGCAGCAATACTCGGGGGTACGAGCAGTACTTC	CASSNTRGYEQYF
TRBJ2-1	-	TRBV14	-	TGTGCCAGAAGCCAAGTCTGGGGGTCTCGTTGGGGGCTGGGGAATGAGCAGTTCTTC	CARSQVWGSRWGLGNEQFF
TRBJ2-1	TRBD1	TRBV6-5	-	TGTGCCAGCAGTTACGGGGACAGGGTTAATGAGCAGTTCTTC	CASSYGDRVNEQFF
TRBJ1-1	TRBD1	TRBV30	-	TGTAGCGGGACAGGGGAGGTGAACACTGAAGCTTTCTTT	CSGTGEVNTEAFF
TRBJ2-1	-	TRBV29-1	-	TGCAGCGTTGAAGAAGCTATGGGGGATGAGCAGTTCTTC	CSVEEAMGDEQFF
TRBJ2-1	-	TRBV2	-	TGTGCCAGCAGTGAGAGGGGGGGGCATGAGCAGTTCTTC	CASSERGGHEQFF
TRBJ2-7	-	TRBV4-3	few	TGCGCCAGCAGCCGGGGAAACGGCTACGAGCAGTACTTC	CASSRGNGYEQYF
TRBJ2-1	-	TRBV25-1	-	TGTGCCAGCAGAACAGCGAGGATAAGCTCCTACAATGAGCAGTTCTTC	CASRTARISSYNEQFF
TRBJ1-2	-	TRBV4-1	-	TGCGCCAGCAGCCAAGGAGCAGGGATAAACTATGGCTACACCTTC	CASSQGAGINYGYTF
TRBJ1-1	-	TRBV7-9	few	TGTGCCAGCAGCTTAGTGTCGCAGGAAGCTTTCTTT	CASSLVSQEAFF
TRBJ2-4	-	TRBV12-3/TRBV12-4	-	TGTGCCTCATCGCCCGGAATCTACATTCAGTACTTC	CASSPGIYIQYF
TRBJ2-3	-	TRBV12-3/TRBV12-4	few	TGTGTCAGCAGACCCGGCACAGATACGCAGTATTTT	CVSRPGTDTQYF
TRBJ2-7	TRBD1	TRBV4-2	-	TGTGCCAACAGCCAAGACGGACAGGCCAACTCCTACGAGCAGTACTTC	CANSQDGQANSYEQYF
TRBJ2-7	TRBD2	TRBV7-9	-	TGTGCCAGCAGCATGGGGACTAGCACAGGGCAATACTTC	CASSMGTSTGQYF
TRBJ2-1	-	TRBV11-2	-	TGTGCCAGCAGCTTAACGGGGGTACGTTCGTTCTTC	CASSLTGVRSFF
TRBJ1-2	-	TRBV10-3	once	TGTGCCATCAGTGAGTTTGAACCAAAATCACACCATGGCTACACCTTC	CAISEFEPKSHHGYTF
TRBJ2-3	TRBD2	TRBV7-9	-	TGTGCCAGCAGCCAGGGACTAGCGGGAGGTTTGGATACGCAGTATTTT	CASSQGLAGGLDTQYF
TRBJ2-2	TRBD2	TRBV4-1	many	TGCGCCAGCAGCCAAGTTAGCGGGAGGGCCGACACCGGGGAGCTGTTTTTT	CASSQVSGRADTGELFF
TRBJ1-1	-	TRBV10-3	-	TGTGCCATCAGGATCGAACGGGACACTGAAGCTTTCTTT	CAIRIERDTEAFF